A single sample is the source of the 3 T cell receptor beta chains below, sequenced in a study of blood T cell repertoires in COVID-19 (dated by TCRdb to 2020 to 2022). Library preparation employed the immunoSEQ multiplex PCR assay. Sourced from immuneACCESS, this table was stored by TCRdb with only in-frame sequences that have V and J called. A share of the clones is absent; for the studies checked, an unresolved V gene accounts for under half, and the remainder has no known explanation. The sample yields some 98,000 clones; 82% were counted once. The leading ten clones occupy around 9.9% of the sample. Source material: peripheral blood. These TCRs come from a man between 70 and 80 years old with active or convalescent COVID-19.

The CDR3 protein is CASRFKSTDTQYF. The CDR3 nucleotides are TGTGCCAGCAGATTCAAAAGCACAGATACGCAGTATTTT. This sequence joins TRBV6-5 and TRBJ2-3; D not certain. In germline, CDR1 is MNHEY, CDR2 SVGAGI. The V end was cut by 6 bases, the J end by 0 bases, with 7 bases between. The CDR3 covers 13 residues.

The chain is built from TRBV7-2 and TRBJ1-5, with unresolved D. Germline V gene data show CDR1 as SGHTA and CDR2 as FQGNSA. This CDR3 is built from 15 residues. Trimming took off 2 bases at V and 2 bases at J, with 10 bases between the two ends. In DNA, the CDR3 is TGTGCCAGCAGCTTAAGCGGGTCGGGCAATCAGCCCCAGCATTTT. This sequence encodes CASSLSGSGNQPQHF.

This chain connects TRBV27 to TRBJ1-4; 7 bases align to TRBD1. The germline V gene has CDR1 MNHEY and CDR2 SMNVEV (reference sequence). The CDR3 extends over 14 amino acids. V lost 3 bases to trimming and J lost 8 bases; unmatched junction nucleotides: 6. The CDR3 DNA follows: TGTGCCAGCAGTTTTCAGGGGGGTCGAGAAAAACTGTTTTTT. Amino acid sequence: CASSFQGGREKLFF.